These 2 T cell receptor beta chains share one sample of origin, sequenced in a study of cytomegalovirus exposure and HLA in healthy donors. The PCR was carried out with 60 Vbeta primers and 13 Jbeta primers. Only in-frame clones appear in the TCRdb table, and some are missing; sequencing was by immunoSEQ multiplex PCR. The repertoire holds over 65,000 clones, with around four fifths as singletons. The sample taken for sequencing was PBMCs. Every receptor here comes from a man between 40 and 49 years old in good health and CMV-seronegative.

This clone was detected many times. J is TRBJ1-5 and V is TRBV15, with 12 bases fitting TRBD1. Germline-derived CDR1 and CDR2 are LNHNV and YYDKDF (reference sequence). With V trimmed by 5 bases and J by 2 bases, 4 bases remained unmatched. CDR3 size: 16 residues. The CDR3 reads CATSRDRGLGNQPQHF. The CDR3, as DNA: TGTGCCACCAGCCGGGACAGGGGGCTGGGCAATCAGCCCCAGCATTTT.

The chain recombines TRBV11-2 with TRBJ2-7, with 12 bases lining up with TRBD1. The V gene's germline CDR1 is SGHAT and CDR2 FQNNGV. The CDR3 spans 16 residues. V was pared by 5 bases and J by 4 bases, with 9 bases of the junction left unmatched. Here the CDR3 reads CASSAGQGASFYEQYF. CDR3 DNA: TGTGCCAGCAGCGCGGGACAGGGGGCATCCTTTTACGAGCAGTACTTC.